This T cell receptor beta chain was observed in a study of shared clonotypes between healthy human individuals. TCRdb's table, derived via immunoSEQ multiplex PCR, lists solely in-frame clones and lacks some. Here the sample spans some 530,000 clones, about 72% being singletons. Trimming at V came to 6 bases and at J to 6 bases, leaving 5 bases not matched to a gene. The CDR3 has 15 amino acids. Per germline, CDR1 SNHLY and CDR2 FYNNEI. The sample taken for sequencing was PBMCs. The rearrangement links TRBV2 to TRBJ2-4; 13 bases agree with TRBD2. The source of this sequence is a woman aged 40 to 55 in good health. Some clones in this sample may be carry-over from other donors' samples. Here the CDR3 DNA reads TGTGCCAGCAGCTTTAGACTAGCGGGGGGAAACATTCAGTACTTC. This gives the protein CASSFRLAGGNIQYF.